This TCR beta chain was profiled in a study of graft-versus-host responses after intestinal transplantation. General observations from the study: There was an association between peak levels of circulating GvH clones and early post-transplant HvG declines. GvH clones turned up in recipient marrow; some had shown up first in ileum or blood.

Repertoires were generated with immunoSEQ multiplex PCR, while TCRdb's copy carries only in-frame clones and drops some. The sample consists of roughly 100,000 clones, more than 85% of them appearing once. Concerning this clone itself: The antigen is not known.

Germline CDR1 SGHRS, CDR2 YFSETQ. This CDR3 region has 17 residues. Trimming at V came to 4 bases and at J to 2 bases, leaving 12 bases not matched to a gene. The source material was unstimulated CD8+ T cells sorted from spleen or lymph node cells, sampled before intestinal transplant. The sequence was obtained from a human donor who received an intestinal transplant. This chain connects TRBV5-1 to TRBJ2-3, with 8 bases aligning to TRBD2. Here the CDR3 DNA reads TGCGCCAGCAGCCCGGGATTGGGACTAGAGACCACAGATACGCAGTATTTT. It is translated as CASSPGLGLETTDTQYF.